This TCR beta chain was recovered during a study of vaccination and CD4 T cells after COVID-19. Cultured CD4+ T cell DNA underwent sequencing with the Oncomine TCR Beta short-read assay. TCRdb re-derived calls from the PCR reads in MiXCR, one entry per CDR3 protein. The sample consists of 20,000 to 25,000 distinct CDR3 sequences, less than 60% of them appearing once. Noted treatment: approximately 9-day PBMC culture with coronavirus spike peptide pools or control peptides (ViraFEST assay). This clonotype was seen only a few times. Its matching antigen is unknown. Sequenced sample: CD4+ T cells from blood, cultured in vitro. This TCR derives from a human donor who had recovered from COVID-19.

The CDR3 loop is CASSLGTGKPSNQPQHF. The CDR3 DNA reads TGTGCCAGCTCACTCGGGACAGGGAAACCAAGCAATCAGCCCCAGCATTTT. V gene TRBV18 combines with J gene TRBJ1-5; 9 nucleotides line up with TRBD1. This CDR3 is 17 amino acids long. J was trimmed by 1 base and V by 4 bases; bases with no gene match: 8. Germline lookup yields CDR1 KGHSH and CDR2 LQKENI.